The subject of this entry is one TCR beta chain. This sample was included in a study of T-cell reconstitution after alpha-beta-depleted transplantation in children. The CDR3 is 18 amino acids. V gave up 0 bases and J gave up 2 bases; unmatched junction bases: 10. Germline V gives CDR1 SQVTM, CDR2 ANQGSEA. It was with unique molecular identifiers that the TCRbeta library was prepared. TCRdb recomputed calls from the PCR reads with MiXCR, one row per CDR3 protein. This sample carries about 1,000,000 distinct CDR3 sequences, around 30% of them seen once, and the ten largest clones take 25% to 35%. The J gene is TRBJ2-3, the V gene TRBV29-1; 11 bases are shared with TRBD2. The receptor was isolated from a boy under two years old who had a stem cell transplant for SCID, so the T cells may come from the graft donor. This material consisted of PBMCs, mostly from graft donor cells, taken 360 days after TCRalphabeta/CD19-depleted stem cell transplant. The CDR3: CSVEDGTSGGTVTDTQYF. CDR3 bases: TGCAGCGTTGAAGATGGAACTAGCGGGGGAACCGTCACAGATACGCAGTATTTT.